The sequence of this TCR beta chain was determined in a study of T-cell memory formation after mild COVID-19. Study background: Most TCR clusters belonged to a single donor.

By proportion, this clonotype is medium-sized. The target antigen is unknown. Overall study results and limits: Later expanders leaned CD4+, whereas clones that contracted between day 15 and 85 were balanced CD4/CD8.

In TCRdb, the 5' RACE reads were re-called with MiXCR into one record per CDR3 protein. The sample records roughly 29,000 distinct CDR3 sequences, roughly 7.4% being singletons. The V gene's germline CDR1 is SGHTA and CDR2 FQGNSA. The CDR3 extends over 14 amino acids. V was pared by 5 bases and J by 6 bases, with 5 bases of the junction left unmatched. V usage is TRBV7-2 and J usage is TRBJ2-1; 9 nucleotides match TRBD2. The sequence came from an adult woman who had mild COVID-19 (a few samples of this study predate the infection). Cell type and time point are not known. Sequenced input: PBMCs or a T cell subset sorted from them (not recorded which). In nucleotides, the CDR3 is TGTGCCAGCAGCCCCTGGACTAGCGTCAATGAGCAGTTCTTC. Its translation: CASSPWTSVNEQFF.